Listed here are 12 T cell receptor beta chains from one sample, sequenced in a study of cytomegalovirus exposure and HLA in healthy donors. With 60 Vbeta and 13 Jbeta primers, the PCR was carried out. Some clones are missing from TCRdb's copy, which holds only in-frame ones; the method was immunoSEQ multiplex PCR. This repertoire includes 150,000 to 200,000 clones. The sequencing sample was made of PBMCs. The source of these receptors is a woman aged 55-69 years in good health and CMV-seronegative.

The chain recombines TRBV30 with TRBJ2-1; TRBD2 aligns across 8 bases. V dropped 4 bases and J dropped 4; count of bases not matched to a gene: 3. There are 13 residues in the CDR3. Germline V gene sequence: CDR1 GTSNPN, CDR2 SVGIG (reference sequence). The CDR3: CAWNAGGYNEQFF. The CDR3 nucleotides read TGTGCCTGGAATGCGGGAGGATACAATGAGCAGTTCTTC.

Remarks on this clone: Relative to the germline gene, one junction end is altered; a read error may explain this. The rearrangement links TRBV7-2 to TRBJ1-1; 7 positions agree with TRBD1. Germline loops: CDR1 SGHTA, CDR2 FQGNSA. The CDR3 length is 14 residues. The CDR3 bases are TGTGCCAGCAGCTTTAGGGGGCAGGGCTGGGACCAACGGTTT. Residues: CASSFRGQGWDQRF.

V and J are TRBV5-6 and TRBJ2-2; 9 bases align to TRBD2. Looked up from germline, CDR1 is SGHDT and CDR2 is YYEEEE. This CDR3 comprises 16 residues. V shed 0 bases, J shed 2 bases, and the junction held 2 bases outside the gene matches. The CDR3: CASSLGLAGNTGELFF. The CDR3 DNA follows: TGTGCCAGCAGCTTGGGGCTAGCGGGAAACACCGGGGAGCTGTTTTTT.

A word on this clone: Additional DNA sequences in this sample encode the identical CDR3. This sequence joins TRBV6-1 and TRBJ1-1; TRBD1 matches 8 bases. After removal of 5 bases from V and 6 bases from J, the junction contained 8 bases not matched to a gene. Germline CDR1 is MNHNS and CDR2 is SASEGT. CDR3 length: 14 residues. In DNA form, the CDR3 reads TGTGCCAGCAGTTCAGGGGGCTTTTTTGCTGAAGCTTTCTTT. This sequence encodes CASSSGGFFAEAFF.

The chain combines TRBV2 with TRBJ1-1; D ambiguous. Germline CDR1 and CDR2: SNHLY and FYNNEI. The CDR3 has 15 amino acids. The V end lost 7 bases, the J end lost 1 base, and 16 bases lay between the germline ends. The CDR3 region is CASTYQSPQNTEAFF. In DNA form, the CDR3 reads TGTGCCAGCACCTACCAATCGCCCCAGAACACTGAAGCTTTCTTT.

The chain uses TRBV29-1 and TRBJ2-7, with 7 bases fitting TRBD2. Germline V CDR1 and CDR2: SQVTM, ANQGSEA. V was clipped by 5 bases and J by 3 bases; unmatched bases: 10. This CDR3 comprises 14 residues. CDR3 region: CSVSKAGLGYEQYF. The CDR3 DNA follows: TGCAGCGTTTCAAAAGCAGGACTAGGCTACGAGCAGTACTTC.

The chain has TRBV7-2 and TRBJ2-7; 9 bases fit TRBD1. The CDR3 covers 13 residues. Trimming at V came to 4 bases and at J to 7 bases, leaving 5 bases not matched to a gene. Germline values: CDR1 SGHTA, CDR2 FQGNSA. The CDR3 spells CASSSGTGYEQYF. The CDR3 nucleotides are TGTGCCAGCAGCTCCGGGACAGGGTATGAGCAGTACTTC.

V and J are TRBV2 and TRBJ1-6; a weak D match, TRBD1 (5 bases). Germline V lookup: CDR1 SNHLY, CDR2 FYNNEI. The CDR3 runs to 13 residues. V was pared by 7 bases and J by 5 bases, with 9 bases between. The CDR3 region is CASNQGNNSPLHF. The CDR3 DNA reads as TGTGCCAGCAACCAGGGCAATAATTCACCCCTCCACTTT.

J is TRBJ2-7 and V is TRBV19; 7 nucleotides line up with TRBD1. Germline lookup yields CDR1 LNHDA and CDR2 SQIVND (reference sequence). The CDR3 runs to 15 residues. The trim removed 3 bases at V and 6 bases at J, leaving 11 bases unmatched. In DNA form, the CDR3 reads TGTGCCAGTAGTATTGGACCGAGAGACAGGGCCGAGCAGTACTTC. Protein: CASSIGPRDRAEQYF.

CDR3 residues: CASSSWGAGDTDTQYF. CDR3 nucleotide sequence: TGTGCCAGCAGTTCCTGGGGAGCGGGGGACACAGATACGCAGTATTTT. The chain recombines TRBV28 with TRBJ2-3, with 8 bases fitting TRBD2. The CDR3 length is 16 residues. The germline gives CDR1 MDHEN, CDR2 SYDVKM. J was trimmed by 2 bases and V by 4 bases; bases with no gene match: 8.

This chain joins TRBV7-8 and TRBJ1-2; TRBD1 matches 7 bases. CDR3 length: 16 residues. The junction had 8 bases not matched to a gene; V was cut back by 4 bases and J by 0 bases. Germline CDR1 and CDR2: SGHVS and FQNEAQ. The CDR3 DNA follows: TGTGCCAGCAGCTCTTGGACAGGCCCAGCTAACTATGGCTACACCTTC. The encoded protein is CASSSWTGPANYGYTF. Using reference TRBV7-8 and TRBJ1-2 for the parts outside the CDR3, the full variable domain is GAGVSQSPRYKVAKRGQDVALRCDPISGHVSLFWYQQALGQGPEFLTYFQNEAQLDKSGLPSDRFFAERPEGSVSTLKIQRTQQEDSAVYLCASSSWTGPANYGYTFGSGTRLTVV.

The V call is TRBV29-1, the J call TRBJ1-2; D perhaps matches TRBD1 (6 bases). This CDR3 is built from 15 residues. V lost 3 bases and J lost 9, with 23 bases in between. Germline V gives CDR1 SQVTM, CDR2 ANQGSEA. CDR3 in DNA: TGCAGCGTTGACAGGGGTCGGGACACCACTATGAGCTACACCTTC. It encodes CSVDRGRDTTMSYTF.